These T cell receptor beta chains were read from a single sample in a study of blood T cell repertoires in COVID-19. The data were produced by immunoSEQ multiplex PCR, yet TCRdb's version contains in-frame clones alone and is incomplete. The repertoire includes 50,000 to 70,000 clones, 75% to 95% of them detected once, and around 9.1% sits in the top ten. Material: peripheral blood. Receptor source: a woman older than 75 with active COVID-19. CDR3s include the opening cysteine and the closing phenylalanine or tryptophan. The D gene is left open where the match is weak. Rows may omit the clone size; those that give it use once, few, many or a size class.

v_call,clone_size,d_call,j_call,cdr3_aa,cdr3_nt
TRBV6-2/TRBV6-3,NA,TRBD2,TRBJ2-2,CASSYPLNGEGTGELFF,TGTGCCAGCAGTTATCCCCTAAACGGGGAGGGGACCGGGGAGCTGTTTTTT
TRBV5-4,NA,TRBD2,TRBJ2-2,CASSQTSGDTGELFF,TGTGCCAGCTCCCAAACTAGCGGAGACACCGGGGAGCTGTTTTTT
TRBV16,NA,NA,TRBJ1-1,CASSQGWNTEAFF,TGTGCCAGCAGCCAAGGCTGGAACACTGAAGCTTTCTTT
TRBV6-5,NA,NA,TRBJ1-1,CASSYATGGSEAFF,TGTGCCAGCAGTTACGCCACGGGGGGCTCTGAAGCTTTCTTT
TRBV5-1,NA,NA,TRBJ1-2,CASSSRSSTGYGYTF,TGCGCCAGCAGCAGCCGTAGCTCCACCGGCTATGGCTACACCTTC
TRBV7-5,NA,NA,TRBJ2-3,CARSRGPRTSGRGADTQYF,TGTGCCAGAAGTCGCGGACCCCGGACTAGCGGGAGAGGAGCAGATACGCAGTATTTT
TRBV29-1,NA,TRBD1,TRBJ1-1,CSGRPDRGAEAFF,TGCAGCGGGAGACCCGACAGGGGAGCTGAAGCTTTCTTT
TRBV29-1,NA,NA,TRBJ1-1,CSGGQTQNTEAFF,TGCAGCGGCGGACAGACCCAAAACACTGAAGCTTTCTTT
TRBV24-1,NA,NA,TRBJ1-3,CATSDGGAAGNTIYF,TGTGCCACCAGTGATGGAGGGGCGGCTGGAAACACCATATATTTT
TRBV11-2,NA,NA,TRBJ1-1,CASSQERGTEAFF,TGTGCCAGCAGCCAAGAAAGGGGGACTGAAGCTTTCTTT
TRBV6-6,NA,TRBD1,TRBJ2-4,CASSLDRVAKNIQYF,TGTGCCAGCAGCTTAGACAGGGTAGCCAAAAACATTCAGTACTTC
TRBV2,NA,NA,TRBJ2-2,CASKASANTGELFF,TGTGCCAGCAAGGCTAGCGCGAACACCGGGGAGCTGTTTTTT
TRBV3-1/TRBV3-2,few,NA,TRBJ2-6,CASSPTGSRRANVLTF,TGTGCCAGCAGCCCAACGGGGTCTCGGAGGGCCAACGTCCTGACTTTC
TRBV9,NA,NA,TRBJ2-2,CASSARTGFTGELFF,TGTGCCAGCAGCGCCAGAACAGGCTTCACCGGGGAGCTGTTTTTT